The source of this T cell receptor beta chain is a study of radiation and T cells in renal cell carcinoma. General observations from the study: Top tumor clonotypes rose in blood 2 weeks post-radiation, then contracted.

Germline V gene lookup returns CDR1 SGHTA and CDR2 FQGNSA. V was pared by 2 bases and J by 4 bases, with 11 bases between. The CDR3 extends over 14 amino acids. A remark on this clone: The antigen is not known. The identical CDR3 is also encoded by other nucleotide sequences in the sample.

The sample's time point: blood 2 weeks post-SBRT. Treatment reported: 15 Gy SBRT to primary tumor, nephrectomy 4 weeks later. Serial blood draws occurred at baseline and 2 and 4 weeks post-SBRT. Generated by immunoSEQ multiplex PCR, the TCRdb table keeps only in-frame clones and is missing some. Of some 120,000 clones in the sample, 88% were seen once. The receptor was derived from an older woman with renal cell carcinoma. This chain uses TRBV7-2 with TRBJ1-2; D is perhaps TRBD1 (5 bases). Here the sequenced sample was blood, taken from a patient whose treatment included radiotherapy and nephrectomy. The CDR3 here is CASSLRQGGYGYTF. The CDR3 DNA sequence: TGTGCCAGCAGCTTACGCCAGGGTGGCTATGGCTACACCTTC.